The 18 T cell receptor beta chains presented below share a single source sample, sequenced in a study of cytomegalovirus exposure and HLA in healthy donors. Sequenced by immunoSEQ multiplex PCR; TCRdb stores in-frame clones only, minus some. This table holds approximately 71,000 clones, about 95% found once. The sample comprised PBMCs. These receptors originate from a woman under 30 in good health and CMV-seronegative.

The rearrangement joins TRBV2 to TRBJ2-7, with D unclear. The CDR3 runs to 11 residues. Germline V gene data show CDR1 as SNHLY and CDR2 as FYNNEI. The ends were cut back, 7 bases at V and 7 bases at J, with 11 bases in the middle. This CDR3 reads CASTLVGEQYF. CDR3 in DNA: TGTGCCAGCACTTTGGTCGGGGAGCAGTACTTC. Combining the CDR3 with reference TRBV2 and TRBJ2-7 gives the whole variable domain EPEVTQTPSHQVTQMGQEVILRCVPISNHLYFYWYRQILGQKVEFLVSFYNNEISEKSEIFDDQFSVERPDGSNFTLKIRSTKLEDSAMYFCASTLVGEQYFGPGTRLTVT.

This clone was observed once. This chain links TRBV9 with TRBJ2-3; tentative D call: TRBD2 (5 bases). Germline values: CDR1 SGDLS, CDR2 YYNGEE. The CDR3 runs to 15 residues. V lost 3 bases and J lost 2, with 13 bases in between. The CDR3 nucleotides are TGTGCCAGCAGCGCAAACGACTATTACACAGATACGCAGTATTTT. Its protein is CASSANDYYTDTQYF.

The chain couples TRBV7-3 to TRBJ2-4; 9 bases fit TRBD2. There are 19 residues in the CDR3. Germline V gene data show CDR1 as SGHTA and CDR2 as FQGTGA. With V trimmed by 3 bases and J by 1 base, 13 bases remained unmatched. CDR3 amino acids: CASSLGASGVIVAKNIQYF. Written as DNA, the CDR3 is TGTGCCAGCAGCTTGGGTGCTAGCGGGGTAATAGTGGCCAAAAACATTCAGTACTTC.

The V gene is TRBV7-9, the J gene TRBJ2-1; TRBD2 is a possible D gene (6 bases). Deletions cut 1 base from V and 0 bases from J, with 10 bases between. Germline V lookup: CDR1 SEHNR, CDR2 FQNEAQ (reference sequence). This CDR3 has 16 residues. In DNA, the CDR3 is TGTGCCAGCAGCTTAGGGGACTTGAGCTCCTACAATGAGCAGTTCTTC. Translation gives CASSLGDLSSYNEQFF.

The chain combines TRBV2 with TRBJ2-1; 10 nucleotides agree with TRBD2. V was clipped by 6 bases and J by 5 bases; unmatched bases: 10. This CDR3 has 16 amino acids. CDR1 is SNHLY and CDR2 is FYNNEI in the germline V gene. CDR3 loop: CASSGTLLAGDNEQFF. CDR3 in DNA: TGTGCCAGCAGCGGAACGTTGCTAGCGGGAGACAATGAGCAGTTCTTC.

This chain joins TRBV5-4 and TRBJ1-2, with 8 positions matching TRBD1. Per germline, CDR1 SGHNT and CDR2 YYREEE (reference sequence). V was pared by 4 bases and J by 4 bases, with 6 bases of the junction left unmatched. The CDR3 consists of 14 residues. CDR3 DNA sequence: TGTGCCAGCAGCCCCACAGGGGGAGGCTATGGCTACACCTTC. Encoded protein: CASSPTGGGYGYTF.

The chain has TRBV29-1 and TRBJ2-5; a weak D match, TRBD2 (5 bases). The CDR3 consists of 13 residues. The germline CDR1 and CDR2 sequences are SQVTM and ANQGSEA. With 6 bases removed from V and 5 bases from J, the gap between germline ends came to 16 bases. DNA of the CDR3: TGCAGCGTGTCGACGGGGAGTGCGGAGACCCAGTACTTC. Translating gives CSVSTGSAETQYF.

DNA for the CDR3: TGTGCCAGCAGTGGTCGAGCGGGAGGAGGTGATGAGCAGTTCTTC. Protein product: CASSGRAGGGDEQFF. This chain uses TRBV6-4 with TRBJ2-1; TRBD2 agrees at 9 bases. The V and J ends lost 4 bases and 8 bases, in that order; junction bases with no gene match: 9. From germline, CDR1 is MRHNA and CDR2 SNTAGT. This CDR3 comprises 15 residues.

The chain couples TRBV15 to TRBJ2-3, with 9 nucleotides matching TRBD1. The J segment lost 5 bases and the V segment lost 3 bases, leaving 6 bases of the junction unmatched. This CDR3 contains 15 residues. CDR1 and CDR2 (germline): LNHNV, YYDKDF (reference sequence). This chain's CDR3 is CATSRDRGRGDTQYF. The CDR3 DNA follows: TGTGCCACCAGCAGGGACAGGGGAAGGGGAGATACGCAGTATTTT.

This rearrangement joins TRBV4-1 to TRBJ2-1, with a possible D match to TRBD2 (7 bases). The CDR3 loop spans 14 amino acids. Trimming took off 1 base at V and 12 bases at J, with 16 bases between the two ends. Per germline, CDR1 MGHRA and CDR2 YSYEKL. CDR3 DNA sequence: TGCGCCAGCAGCCAAGCGGGGGGCCCCACCGGGCAGTTCTTC. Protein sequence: CASSQAGGPTGQFF.

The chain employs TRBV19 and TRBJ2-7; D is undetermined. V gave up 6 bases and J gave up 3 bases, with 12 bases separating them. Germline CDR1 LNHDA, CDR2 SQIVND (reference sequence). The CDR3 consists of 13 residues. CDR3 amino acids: CASSPTLGYEQYF. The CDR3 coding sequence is TGTGCCAGTAGCCCGACGCTAGGCTACGAGCAGTACTTC.

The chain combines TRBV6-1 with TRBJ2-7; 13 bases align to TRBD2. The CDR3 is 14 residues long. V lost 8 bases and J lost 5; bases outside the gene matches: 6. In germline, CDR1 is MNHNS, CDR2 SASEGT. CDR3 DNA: TGTGCCAGCGGGACTAGCGGGATGGGAAACGAGCAGTACTTC. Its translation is CASGTSGMGNEQYF.

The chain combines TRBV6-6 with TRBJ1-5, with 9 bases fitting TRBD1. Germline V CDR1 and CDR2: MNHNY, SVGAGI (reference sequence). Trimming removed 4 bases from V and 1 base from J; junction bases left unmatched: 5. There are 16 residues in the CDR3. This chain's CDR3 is CASSSQQGASNQPQHF. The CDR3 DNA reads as TGTGCCAGCAGTTCTCAACAGGGGGCAAGCAATCAGCCCCAGCATTTT.

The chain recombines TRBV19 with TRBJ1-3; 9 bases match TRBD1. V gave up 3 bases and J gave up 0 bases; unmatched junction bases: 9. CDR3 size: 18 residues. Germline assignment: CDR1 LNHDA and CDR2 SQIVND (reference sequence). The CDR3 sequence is CASSIDRGGRRSGNTIYF. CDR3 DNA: TGTGCCAGTAGTATCGACAGGGGGGGACGCCGCTCTGGAAACACCATATATTTT.

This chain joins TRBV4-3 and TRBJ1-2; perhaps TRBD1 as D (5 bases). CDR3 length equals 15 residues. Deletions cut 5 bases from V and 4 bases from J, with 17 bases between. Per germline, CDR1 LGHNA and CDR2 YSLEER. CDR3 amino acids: CASSMGRVDPYGYTF. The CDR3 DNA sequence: TGCGCCAGCAGCATGGGCAGGGTGGATCCCTATGGCTACACCTTC.

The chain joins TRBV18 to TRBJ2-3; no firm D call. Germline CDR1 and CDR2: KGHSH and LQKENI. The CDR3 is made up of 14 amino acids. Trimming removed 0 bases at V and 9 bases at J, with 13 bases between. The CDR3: CASSPPAEYGTQYF. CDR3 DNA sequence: TGTGCCAGCTCACCACCGGCGGAATACGGCACGCAGTATTTT.

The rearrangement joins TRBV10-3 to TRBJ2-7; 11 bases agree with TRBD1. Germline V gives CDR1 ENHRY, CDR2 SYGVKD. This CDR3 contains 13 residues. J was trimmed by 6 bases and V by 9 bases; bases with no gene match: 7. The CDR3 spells CAIGTGGAFEQYF. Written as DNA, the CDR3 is TGTGCCATTGGGACAGGGGGGGCCTTCGAGCAGTACTTC.

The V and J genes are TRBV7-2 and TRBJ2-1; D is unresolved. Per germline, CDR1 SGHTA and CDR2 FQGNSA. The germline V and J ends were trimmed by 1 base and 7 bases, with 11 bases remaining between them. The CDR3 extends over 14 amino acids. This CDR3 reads CASSLVGSVNEQFF. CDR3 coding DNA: TGTGCCAGCAGCTTAGTCGGGTCGGTGAATGAGCAGTTCTTC. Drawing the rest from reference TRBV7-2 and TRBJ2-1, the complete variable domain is GAGVSQSPSNKVTEKGKDVELRCDPISGHTALYWYRQSLGQGLEFLIYFQGNSAPDKSGLPSDRFSAERTGGSVSTLTIQRTQQEDSAVYLCASSLVGSVNEQFFGPGTRLTVL.